Each of the 8 T cell receptor beta chains below was sequenced from the same sample in a study of T cell responses to AZD1222 COVID-19 vaccine (dated by TCRdb to the early 2020s). The time point tag for this specimen amounts to: about 28 days (+/-7) after the second vaccine dose. Libraries were prepared through the immunoSEQ multiplex PCR assay. The clones in this table, taken by TCRdb from immuneACCESS, are in-frame only. Not every clone is retained; where verified, under half of the shortfall comes from an unresolved V gene, and the cause of the rest is unknown. This sample lists about 150,000 clones; roughly 90% were detected once. Clones ranked in the top ten supply 1.5% of the sample. Sequencing used peripheral blood, obtained 28 days after the second AZD1222 dose. Source of these receptors: an adult who received the AZD1222 COVID-19 vaccine.

The chain uses TRBV6-5 and TRBJ1-1; D gene unclear. V shed 6 bases and J shed 13 bases, with 21 bases lying between them. Per germline, CDR1 MNHEY and CDR2 SVGAGI. CDR3 length: 13 residues. For the CDR3, the DNA is TGTGCCAGCAGAGATACGGGGAAAAGGTCTGTTTTCTTT. It yields the protein CASRDTGKRSVFF.

This sequence joins TRBV3-1 (or the pseudogene TRBV3-2) and TRBJ1-1; D gene uncertain. CDR3 length: 15 amino acids. The V end lost 2 bases, the J end lost 3 bases, and 13 bases lay between the germline ends. CDR1 LGHDT and CDR2 YNNKEL come from the germline V gene (reference sequence). The CDR3 DNA is TGTGCCAGCAGCCAATCACCGGCTAGTCACACTGAAGCTTTCTTT. It codes for CASSQSPASHTEAFF.

The chain joins TRBV19 to TRBJ1-1; D is possibly TRBD1 (6 bases). The CDR3 runs to 14 residues. Trimming removed 11 bases at V and 5 bases at J, with 21 bases between. Germline loops: CDR1 LNHDA, CDR2 SQIVND (reference sequence). The CDR3 DNA is TGTGCCGTCAAGGACAGTCCACTCAAGACTGAAGCTTTCTTT. Protein: CAVKDSPLKTEAFF.

The rearrangement uses TRBV9 and TRBJ1-1; D might be TRBD1 (6 bases). CDR3 length equals 13 residues. Germline CDR1 is SGDLS and CDR2 is YYNGEE. Trimming stripped 6 bases from V and 1 base from J, with 10 bases between. CDR3 nucleotides: TGTGCCAGCAACAGGGTAAGGAACACTGAAGCTTTCTTT. It specifies CASNRVRNTEAFF. Supplemented by reference TRBV9 and TRBJ1-1, the full variable domain reads DSGVTQTPKHLITATGQRVTLRCSPRSGDLSVYWYQQSLDQGLQFLIQYYNGEERAKGNILERFSAQQFPDLHSELNLSSLELGDSALYFCASNRVRNTEAFFGQGTRLTVV.

This chain uses TRBV19 with TRBJ2-2; D is undetermined. This CDR3 has 14 amino acids. V lost 0 bases and J 6 bases, leaving 8 bases between the germline ends. Germline CDR1 LNHDA, CDR2 SQIVND (reference sequence). The DNA of the CDR3 is TGTGCCAGTAGTATAGAGGTTTGGGCCGGGGAGCTGTTTTTT. Its protein is CASSIEVWAGELFF.

The V call is TRBV10-3, the J call TRBJ2-5, with a possible D match to TRBD1 (6 bases). CDR1 and CDR2 from the germline V gene are ENHRY and SYGVKD. The germline V and J ends were trimmed by 3 bases and 4 bases, with 9 bases remaining between them. The length of the CDR3 is 13 residues. The CDR3 sequence is CAISERGRETQYF. CDR3 sequence (DNA): TGTGCCATCAGTGAAAGGGGGAGAGAGACCCAGTACTTC.

This chain joins TRBV30 and TRBJ1-1; D might be TRBD1 (5 bases). Trimming stripped 3 bases from V and 0 bases from J, with 11 bases between. There are 14 residues in the CDR3. CDR1 GTSNPN and CDR2 SVGIG come from the germline V gene (reference sequence). CDR3 sequence reads: CAWSPGRMNTEAFF. CDR3 in DNA: TGTGCCTGGAGCCCGGGACGGATGAACACTGAAGCTTTCTTT.

The J gene is TRBJ2-7, the V gene TRBV11-2; D is perhaps TRBD2 (6 bases). Looked up from germline, CDR1 is SGHAT and CDR2 is FQNNGV. The V and J ends lost 1 base and 0 bases respectively, with 16 bases between them. The CDR3 has 17 amino acids. CDR3 sequence: CASSLAMGTDGSYEQYF. The DNA of the CDR3 is TGTGCCAGCAGCTTAGCCATGGGGACTGACGGCTCCTACGAGCAGTACTTC. The full variable domain, rest sourced from reference TRBV11-2 and TRBJ2-7, is EAGVAQSPRYKIIEKRQSVAFWCNPISGHATLYWYQQILGQGPKLLIQFQNNGVVDDSQLPKDRFSAERLKGVDSTLKIQPAKLEDSAVYLCASSLAMGTDGSYEQYFGPGTRLTVT.